A selection of T cell receptor beta chains follows, all from one sample in a study of blood T cell repertoires in COVID-19. Data came from immunoSEQ multiplex PCR; TCRdb stores just in-frame clones and leaves some out. The table includes about 280,000 clones, 85% detected once. The sequenced sample was peripheral blood. These receptors came from a man aged 45-65 years with active or convalescent COVID-19. Each CDR3 is given with its conserved first and last residue. A D gene is named only where the DNA matches it firmly. Size tells how often a clone was seen (once, few, many) or the class of an expanded clone, and some rows leave it out.

TRBV2	.	.	TRBJ2-7	TGTGCCAGCAGTGAGGCAGGGTCCCACGAGCAGTACTTC	CASSEAGSHEQYF
TRBV9	.	.	TRBJ2-3	TGTGCCAGCAGCGCCTTAGCGGAGCCTAGCACAGATACGCAGTATTTT	CASSALAEPSTDTQYF
TRBV5-1	.	.	TRBJ1-1	TGCGCCAGCAAAAGGCGGGCAGTGAACACTGAAGCTTTCTTT	CASKRRAVNTEAFF
TRBV20-1	once	.	TRBJ1-2	TGCAGTGCTAGTGGGGGAGGGCAACACTATGGCTACACCTTC	CSASGGGQHYGYTF
TRBV29-1	.	.	TRBJ2-5	TGCAGCGTTGTACTGGAGACCCAGTACTTC	CSVVLETQYF
TRBV30	.	TRBD2	TRBJ2-3	TGTGCCTGGAGTCTAGGGACTAGCGGTAGCACAGATACGCAGTATTTT	CAWSLGTSGSTDTQYF
TRBV18	.	.	TRBJ2-1	TGTGCCAGCTCACCCCGGGACGGGGGATGGAATGAGCAGTTCTTC	CASSPRDGGWNEQFF
TRBV11-3	.	TRBD2	TRBJ2-3	TGTGCCAGCAGCTTAGGGGCTAGCGGTATCACAGATACGCAGTATTTT	CASSLGASGITDTQYF
TRBV6-5	.	.	TRBJ1-5	TGTGCCAGCACCCGATCTGAAGGGGAACCCCAGCATTTT	CASTRSEGEPQHF
TRBV12-3/TRBV12-4	.	.	TRBJ1-2	TGTGCCAGCAGTTCTGGAGGGTATGGCTACACCTTC	CASSSGGYGYTF
TRBV5-1	.	TRBD2	TRBJ2-5	TGCGCCAGCAGCTTGGGACTAGCGGGAGATTTGGAGACCCAGTACTTC	CASSLGLAGDLETQYF
TRBV6-5	.	TRBD1	TRBJ1-5	TGTGCCAGCAGTTACTCTGACAGGGTTGGTCAGCCCCAGCATTTT	CASSYSDRVGQPQHF
TRBV7-6	.	.	TRBJ1-4	TGTGCCAGCAGCTCAGCGGGGGGGGAGAATGAAAAACTGTTTTTT	CASSSAGGENEKLFF
TRBV30	many	.	TRBJ1-5	TGTGCCTGGAGCAGACAGATGAATCAGCCCCAGCATTTT	CAWSRQMNQPQHF
TRBV6-5	.	TRBD2	TRBJ2-7	TGTGCCAGCGCCCCGGGACTAGCGGGAGGCGAGCAGTACTTC	CASAPGLAGGEQYF
TRBV6-2/TRBV6-3	.	TRBD1	TRBJ2-5	TGTGCCAGCAGTTACGGCAGGGACAGGGTGGGGAGAGAGACCCAGTACTTC	CASSYGRDRVGRETQYF
TRBV3-1/TRBV3-2	.	.	TRBJ1-2	TGTGCCAGCAGCCCTTCAGGGTCCTATGGCTACACCTTC	CASSPSGSYGYTF
TRBV18	.	.	TRBJ2-3	TGTGCCAGCTCATCGTCCCGGGATTTCGCCTCCACAGATACGCAGTATTTT	CASSSSRDFASTDTQYF